A selection of T cell receptor beta chains follows, all from one sample in a study of cytomegalovirus exposure and HLA in healthy donors. Generated by immunoSEQ multiplex PCR, the TCRdb table keeps only in-frame clones and is missing some. The sample holds 150,000 to 200,000 clones, around 86% seen once. What was sequenced was PBMCs. The receptors derive from a woman in her late teens or twenties in good health and CMV-seronegative. The CDR3 runs from the conserved cysteine through the conserved F or W. Fields, in order: clone size, D gene, V gene, CDR3 length, J gene, CDR3 DNA, CDR3 protein. D genes are given only for firm matches. Some rows mark clone size as missing; the rest say once, few, many or name a class of expanded clone.

abundance: .
d_gene: .
v_gene: TRBV5-5
len: 12
j_gene: TRBJ2-1
CDR3nt: TGTGCCAGCAGCTTCAGCGTCGGTGAGCAGTTCTTC
CDR3aa: CASSFSVGEQFF

abundance: .
d_gene: TRBD1
v_gene: TRBV6-5
len: 15
j_gene: TRBJ1-5
CDR3nt: TGTGCCAGCAGTTACGACAGGGATAGCAATCAGCCCCAGCATTTT
CDR3aa: CASSYDRDSNQPQHF

abundance: .
d_gene: TRBD2
v_gene: TRBV19
len: 15
j_gene: TRBJ2-2
CDR3nt: TGTGCCAGTAGGCGACCTGGACTAGCAACCGGGGAGCTGTTTTTT
CDR3aa: CASRRPGLATGELFF

abundance: .
d_gene: TRBD2
v_gene: TRBV28
len: 15
j_gene: TRBJ2-7
CDR3nt: TGTGCCAGCACCTGGTGGGGGGGAGGCTCCTACGAGCAGTACTTC
CDR3aa: CASTWWGGGSYEQYF

abundance: .
d_gene: TRBD2
v_gene: TRBV12-5
len: 15
j_gene: TRBJ2-3
CDR3nt: TGTGCTAGTGGCCGGGGGGGGGCTAGCACAGATACGCAGTATTTT
CDR3aa: CASGRGGASTDTQYF

abundance: .
d_gene: .
v_gene: TRBV4-3
len: 16
j_gene: TRBJ2-1
CDR3nt: TGCGCCAGCAGCCAAGATGTTGGGGGGTCCTACAATGAGCAGTTCTTC
CDR3aa: CASSQDVGGSYNEQFF

abundance: .
d_gene: .
v_gene: TRBV4-1
len: 17
j_gene: TRBJ2-6
CDR3nt: TGCGCCAGCAGCCAAGATATACTTATCTCTGGGGCCAACGTCCTGACTTTC
CDR3aa: CASSQDILISGANVLTF

abundance: few
d_gene: .
v_gene: TRBV5-6
len: 13
j_gene: TRBJ2-2
CDR3nt: TGTGCCAGCAGCCGGGTCCTGACCGGGGAGCTGTTTTTT
CDR3aa: CASSRVLTGELFF

abundance: few
d_gene: .
v_gene: TRBV4-1
len: 15
j_gene: TRBJ2-5
CDR3nt: TGCGCCAGCAGCCATGAGGGGGGGGCCCCGGAGACCCAGTACTTC
CDR3aa: CASSHEGGAPETQYF

abundance: .
d_gene: TRBD1
v_gene: TRBV6-6
len: 13
j_gene: TRBJ2-1
CDR3nt: TGTGCCAGCAGTTACCCACAGGGGGTCGAGCAGTTCTTC
CDR3aa: CASSYPQGVEQFF

abundance: .
d_gene: .
v_gene: TRBV7-9
len: 15
j_gene: TRBJ2-5
CDR3nt: TGTGCCAGCAGCCCTCGGGGGATCCTCCAAGAGACCCAGTACTTC
CDR3aa: CASSPRGILQETQYF

abundance: .
d_gene: TRBD1
v_gene: TRBV6-1
len: 15
j_gene: TRBJ2-7
CDR3nt: TGTGCCAGCAGTGGACAGGGGGCCCTCCACTACGAGCAGTACTTC
CDR3aa: CASSGQGALHYEQYF

abundance: .
d_gene: TRBD1
v_gene: TRBV28
len: 15
j_gene: TRBJ1-5
CDR3nt: TGTGCCAGCAACACGGGACAGGATAGCAATCAGCCCCAGCATTTT
CDR3aa: CASNTGQDSNQPQHF

abundance: .
d_gene: TRBD2
v_gene: TRBV28
len: 16
j_gene: TRBJ2-7
CDR3nt: TGTGCCAGCAGTCCACGGACTAGCGGGGCCTCCTACGAGCAGTACTTC
CDR3aa: CASSPRTSGASYEQYF

abundance: few
d_gene: .
v_gene: TRBV5-5
len: 12
j_gene: TRBJ1-1
CDR3nt: TGTGCCAGCAGCCTTGGTAGCACTGAAGCTTTCTTT
CDR3aa: CASSLGSTEAFF

abundance: .
d_gene: .
v_gene: TRBV11-2
len: 13
j_gene: TRBJ1-5
CDR3nt: TGTGCCAGCCGGGGGAACTACAATCAGCCCCAGCATTTT
CDR3aa: CASRGNYNQPQHF

abundance: .
d_gene: .
v_gene: TRBV11-2
len: 14
j_gene: TRBJ1-4
CDR3nt: TGTGCCAGCAGCTTGACAGGATTTAATGAAAAACTGTTTTTT
CDR3aa: CASSLTGFNEKLFF

abundance: .
d_gene: TRBD2
v_gene: TRBV10-3
len: 17
j_gene: TRBJ2-1
CDR3nt: TGTGCCATCAGTGAGTCGACCCGGACTAGCGTAAAGGATGAGCAGTTCTTC
CDR3aa: CAISESTRTSVKDEQFF

abundance: .
d_gene: .
v_gene: TRBV7-8
len: 20
j_gene: TRBJ2-7
CDR3nt: TGTGCCAGCAGCTTGTCCTCGGGACTTGGGGCCCCTCCCCCCTCCTACGAGCAGTACTTC
CDR3aa: CASSLSSGLGAPPPSYEQYF

abundance: .
d_gene: TRBD1
v_gene: TRBV27
len: 19
j_gene: TRBJ1-2
CDR3nt: TGTGCCAGCAGCCTAAGGGGGCGAGAGGCGAAGAGGTTATCCGATGGCTACACCTTC
CDR3aa: CASSLRGREAKRLSDGYTF

abundance: .
d_gene: TRBD2
v_gene: TRBV4-1
len: 18
j_gene: TRBJ2-4
CDR3nt: TGCGCCAGCAGCCAAGATCCTAGCGGGTTGATAGCCAAAAACATTCAGTACTTC
CDR3aa: CASSQDPSGLIAKNIQYF

abundance: .
d_gene: TRBD2
v_gene: TRBV4-2
len: 16
j_gene: TRBJ2-5
CDR3nt: TGTGCCAGCAGCCAAGGCACTAGCGGGGTCCAAGAGACCCAGTACTTC
CDR3aa: CASSQGTSGVQETQYF

abundance: .
d_gene: .
v_gene: TRBV7-8
len: 15
j_gene: TRBJ1-4
CDR3nt: TGTGCCAGCAGATCCCGAACAGGGTATGGAGAAAAACTGTTTTTT
CDR3aa: CASRSRTGYGEKLFF

abundance: .
d_gene: TRBD1
v_gene: TRBV7-2
len: 13
j_gene: TRBJ1-2
CDR3nt: TGTGCCAGCAGCCCAGGGGGCCGCTATGGCTACACCTTC
CDR3aa: CASSPGGRYGYTF

abundance: once
d_gene: .
v_gene: TRBV6-8
len: 15
j_gene: TRBJ2-1
CDR3nt: TGTGCCAGCAGTTACCCCCCCGGCTCCTACAATGAGCAGTTCTTC
CDR3aa: CASSYPPGSYNEQFF

abundance: once
d_gene: .
v_gene: TRBV11-3
len: 15
j_gene: TRBJ1-2
CDR3nt: TGTGCCAGCAGCTCACCCAGGGAAGGAAACTATGGCTACACCTTC
CDR3aa: CASSSPREGNYGYTF

abundance: .
d_gene: TRBD2
v_gene: TRBV2
len: 18
j_gene: TRBJ2-1
CDR3nt: TGTGCCAGCAGTGAAGGACTAGCGGGGGGCAAGGGGCACACTGAGCAGTTCTTC
CDR3aa: CASSEGLAGGKGHTEQFF

abundance: .
d_gene: .
v_gene: TRBV2
len: 13
j_gene: TRBJ2-5
CDR3nt: TGTGCCAGCAGTGAAGAACAGGTAGAGACCCAGTACTTC
CDR3aa: CASSEEQVETQYF

abundance: .
d_gene: TRBD2
v_gene: TRBV19
len: 16
j_gene: TRBJ2-2
CDR3nt: TGTGCCAGTAGTAACCTAGCGGGAGGGGGAACCGGGGAGCTGTTTTTT
CDR3aa: CASSNLAGGGTGELFF

abundance: .
d_gene: TRBD2
v_gene: TRBV30
len: 15
j_gene: TRBJ2-1
CDR3nt: TGTGCCTGGAGCATAGCGGGGGCCCTGAGGAATGAGCAGTTCTTC
CDR3aa: CAWSIAGALRNEQFF

abundance: .
d_gene: TRBD1
v_gene: TRBV29-1
len: 13
j_gene: TRBJ2-5
CDR3nt: TGCAGCGTGGACAGGGAATCCACCCAGACCCAGTACTTC
CDR3aa: CSVDRESTQTQYF

abundance: .
d_gene: TRBD1
v_gene: TRBV10-3
len: 13
j_gene: TRBJ2-2
CDR3nt: TGTGCCATCAAGAGACAGGGCCCCGGGGAGCTGTTTTTT
CDR3aa: CAIKRQGPGELFF

abundance: .
d_gene: .
v_gene: TRBV27
len: 11
j_gene: TRBJ2-7
CDR3nt: TGTGCCAGCAGTCAAACCTACGAGCAGTACTTC
CDR3aa: CASSQTYEQYF

abundance: once
d_gene: TRBD1
v_gene: TRBV7-9
len: 15
j_gene: TRBJ1-1
CDR3nt: TGTGCCAGCAGCGGGACAGATACTATGAACACTGAAGCTTTCTTT
CDR3aa: CASSGTDTMNTEAFF

abundance: .
d_gene: TRBD1
v_gene: TRBV4-1
len: 17
j_gene: TRBJ2-7
CDR3nt: TGCGCCAGCAGCCAAGAGTCGTCGGACAGGGGATCCTACGAGCAGTACTTC
CDR3aa: CASSQESSDRGSYEQYF

abundance: .
d_gene: TRBD1
v_gene: TRBV5-1
len: 15
j_gene: TRBJ2-2
CDR3nt: TGCGCCAGCAACGTGGGGACAGAAAACACCGGGGAGCTGTTTTTT
CDR3aa: CASNVGTENTGELFF

abundance: .
d_gene: .
v_gene: TRBV18
len: 14
j_gene: TRBJ1-2
CDR3nt: TGTGCCAGCTCACTGGACTACCAGGACTATGGCTACACCTTC
CDR3aa: CASSLDYQDYGYTF

abundance: .
d_gene: TRBD2
v_gene: TRBV11-2
len: 18
j_gene: TRBJ2-3
CDR3nt: TGTGCCAGCAGCTGGGGAGTAGCCCTAGCGGGAGGGACAGATACGCAGTATTTT
CDR3aa: CASSWGVALAGGTDTQYF

abundance: .
d_gene: TRBD2
v_gene: TRBV7-7
len: 15
j_gene: TRBJ2-1
CDR3nt: TGTGCTAGCAGCTTAGTTGGTGGTAGCGGGGCGGAGCAGTTCTTC
CDR3aa: CASSLVGGSGAEQFF

abundance: .
d_gene: TRBD1
v_gene: TRBV13
len: 14
j_gene: TRBJ2-2
CDR3nt: TGTGCCAGCAGCCGCAGACAGGGGGCCGGGGAGCTGTTTTTT
CDR3aa: CASSRRQGAGELFF

abundance: .
d_gene: .
v_gene: TRBV7-9
len: 15
j_gene: TRBJ2-3
CDR3nt: TGTGCCAGCAGCTTATCCGCGGGCCAGACAGATACGCAGTATTTT
CDR3aa: CASSLSAGQTDTQYF

abundance: few
d_gene: .
v_gene: TRBV7-2
len: 13
j_gene: TRBJ2-5
CDR3nt: TGTGCCAGCAGCTTTGGCACCGGGGGGACCCAGTACTTC
CDR3aa: CASSFGTGGTQYF

abundance: medium-sized
d_gene: TRBD2
v_gene: TRBV4-1
len: 17
j_gene: TRBJ2-7
CDR3nt: TGCGCCAGCAGCCAAGAGGACGGGACTAGCGGCTCCTACGAGCAGTACTTC
CDR3aa: CASSQEDGTSGSYEQYF